The rows below give T cell receptor beta chains drawn from one sample of a study of OX40 agonist ivuxolimab in advanced cancers. Measured with immunoSEQ multiplex PCR; TCRdb has only the in-frame clones, and not every one. The sample has roughly 80,000 clones; about 85% are singletons. Sequenced here: CD4+ or CD8+ T cells sorted from blood, sampled in a trial of the OX40 agonist ivuxolimab. The receptors originated from an adult with an advanced solid tumor such as melanoma, head and neck, liver or kidney cancer. CDR3s include the opening cysteine and the closing phenylalanine or tryptophan. A D gene is named only where the DNA matches it firmly. Where a row states a size, it is once, few, many or the class of an expanded clone; other rows omit it.

v_call	d_call	j_call	cdr3_length	clone_size	cdr3_aa	cdr3_nt
TRBV30	TRBD1	TRBJ1-2	13	few	CAWGAGGHYGYTF	TGTGCCTGGGGTGCAGGGGGGCACTATGGCTACACCTTC
TRBV4-1	.	TRBJ2-7	15	.	CASSQGTTSSYEQYF	TGCGCCAGCAGCCAAGGGACTACCAGCTCCTACGAGCAGTACTTC
TRBV7-6	.	TRBJ2-3	13	.	CASSPKTPDTQYF	TGTGCCAGCAGCCCAAAAACACCAGATACGCAGTATTTT
TRBV5-1	TRBD2	TRBJ2-1	16	.	CASSSSGTSGVHEQFF	TGCGCCAGCAGCTCCTCCGGGACTAGCGGGGTCCATGAGCAGTTCTTC
TRBV7-9	.	TRBJ2-7	11	.	CASGAKYEQYF	TGTGCCAGCGGAGCTAAGTACGAGCAGTACTTC
TRBV6-1	.	TRBJ1-1	13	.	CASRRGGNTEAFF	TGTGCCAGCAGGAGGGGGGGGAACACTGAAGCTTTCTTT
TRBV19	TRBD2	TRBJ2-3	15	.	CASRLAGGGTDTQYF	TGTGCCAGTAGACTAGCGGGGGGTGGCACAGATACGCAGTATTTT
TRBV7-9	.	TRBJ2-7	15	.	CASSSQGPVSYEQYF	TGTGCCAGCAGCTCGCAGGGTCCAGTCTCCTACGAGCAGTACTTC
TRBV9	TRBD1	TRBJ1-1	17	.	CASSVDPRDREGTEAFF	TGTGCCAGCAGCGTAGACCCAAGGGACAGGGAGGGCACTGAAGCTTTCTTT
TRBV6-5	TRBD1	TRBJ2-7	14	.	CASSTGTGTYEQYF	TGTGCCAGCAGCACCGGGACAGGAACCTACGAGCAGTACTTC
TRBV7-3	.	TRBJ1-2	13	.	CASSQGPTYGYTF	TGTGCCAGCAGCCAGGGACCGACCTATGGCTACACCTTC
TRBV4-3	TRBD2	TRBJ2-1	14	.	CASSPRTSGDEQFF	TGCGCCAGCAGCCCCCGGACTAGCGGGGATGAGCAGTTCTTC
TRBV30	TRBD2	TRBJ2-3	12	once	CAWKRDAYTQYF	TGTGCCTGGAAGCGGGACGCTTATACGCAGTATTTT
TRBV19	.	TRBJ2-3	14	once	CASSTPLGVDTQYF	TGTGCCAGTAGTACCCCCCTCGGGGTAGATACGCAGTATTTT
TRBV10-3	.	TRBJ2-6	16	.	CAISEAPAPGANVLTF	TGTGCCATCAGTGAGGCGCCGGCGCCTGGGGCCAACGTCCTGACTTTC
TRBV6-5	.	TRBJ2-7	12	.	CASSYNPYEQYF	TGTGCCAGCAGTTACAACCCCTACGAGCAGTACTTC
TRBV19	.	TRBJ1-2	14	.	CASSRQEGNYGYTF	TGTGCCAGTAGTCGGCAGGAGGGGAACTATGGCTACACCTTC
TRBV29-1	.	TRBJ1-1	14	.	CSVGFKQGLAEAFF	TGCAGCGTTGGGTTTAAACAGGGTTTGGCTGAAGCTTTCTTT
TRBV6-6	.	TRBJ2-7	15	few	CASSFSGGAAYEQYF	TGTGCCAGCAGTTTCTCGGGCGGAGCCGCCTACGAGCAGTACTTC
TRBV2	.	TRBJ2-4	13	.	CASRGTGVILQYF	TGTGCCAGCAGGGGTACGGGTGTTATCCTTCAGTACTTC
TRBV18	.	TRBJ2-1	14	.	CASSPEDKYNEQFF	TGTGCCAGCTCACCCGAGGACAAGTACAATGAGCAGTTCTTC
TRBV10-3	TRBD2	TRBJ2-1	14	.	CAIGTSGGYNEQFF	TGTGCCATCGGGACTAGCGGGGGGTACAATGAGCAGTTCTTC
TRBV11-1	.	TRBJ2-5	14	.	CASSSGRREETQYF	TGTGCCAGCAGCTCCGGACGCAGAGAAGAGACCCAGTACTTC
TRBV29-1	.	TRBJ1-1	13	.	CSVEGRMNTEAFF	TGCAGCGTTGAAGGACGGATGAACACTGAAGCTTTCTTT
TRBV2	.	TRBJ1-2	13	.	CASSPGSGGGYTF	TGTGCCAGCAGTCCCGGTTCTGGAGGAGGCTACACCTTC
TRBV5-4	.	TRBJ2-6	14	.	CASSEASGANVLTF	TGTGCCAGCAGCGAGGCCTCTGGGGCCAACGTCCTGACTTTC
TRBV19	.	TRBJ2-3	12	.	CATTASGDRQYF	TGTGCCACCACCGCTTCGGGCGATCGGCAGTATTTT
TRBV5-5	TRBD1	TRBJ1-5	16	few	CASSLSTGASNQPQHF	TGTGCCAGCAGCCTATCGACAGGGGCTAGCAATCAGCCCCAGCATTTT
TRBV2	TRBD1	TRBJ1-4	16	.	CASSRDRGLLGEKLFF	TGTGCCAGCAGCCGGGACAGGGGGCTGCTGGGTGAAAAACTGTTTTTT
TRBV11-2	TRBD1	TRBJ2-2	18	.	CASSLGQGARGFAGELFF	TGTGCCAGCAGCTTAGGACAGGGGGCGAGGGGCTTCGCCGGGGAGCTGTTTTTT
TRBV6-5	.	TRBJ1-1	13	.	CASSLRPGTEAFF	TGTGCCAGCAGTCTCCGACCTGGCACTGAAGCTTTCTTT
TRBV7-3	.	TRBJ2-5	14	.	CASSPTGSEETQYF	TGTGCCAGCAGCCCTACAGGGTCTGAAGAGACCCAGTACTTC
TRBV5-6	TRBD1	TRBJ2-7	13	.	CASSLDRAAEQYF	TGTGCCAGCAGCCTGGACAGGGCCGCCGAGCAGTACTTC
TRBV4-1	TRBD1	TRBJ1-2	14	.	CASSRVGQDYGYTF	TGCGCCAGCAGCCGGGTGGGACAGGACTATGGCTACACCTTC
TRBV25-1	.	TRBJ2-7	12	once	CASRSPTYEQYF	TGTGCCAGCAGATCTCCGACCTACGAGCAGTACTTC
TRBV6-6	TRBD1	TRBJ2-3	15	few	CASSYPGQGTDTQYF	TGTGCCAGCAGTTACCCGGGACAGGGCACAGATACGCAGTATTTT
TRBV29-1	TRBD1	TRBJ1-1	13	.	CSADRVSITEAFF	TGCAGCGCTGACAGGGTTTCGATCACTGAAGCTTTCTTT
TRBV5-1	.	TRBJ1-1	14	.	CASSLAQGTAEAFF	TGCGCCAGCAGCTTGGCTCAGGGGACTGCTGAAGCTTTCTTT
TRBV2	.	TRBJ1-4	15	once	CASSALGGGAEKLFF	TGTGCCAGCAGTGCCCTCGGGGGGGGAGCTGAAAAACTGTTTTTT
TRBV7-3	.	TRBJ2-5	16	once	CASSLNGAGTQETQYF	TGTGCCAGCAGCTTAAACGGGGCTGGCACCCAAGAGACCCAGTACTTC
TRBV11-2	.	TRBJ2-5	16	.	CASSQRAIGGPETQYF	TGTGCCAGCAGCCAGAGGGCCATTGGGGGACCGGAGACCCAGTACTTC
TRBV6-6	.	TRBJ1-5	14	.	CASIITRLNQPQHF	TGTGCCAGCATAATAACACGACTCAATCAGCCCCAGCATTTT
TRBV9	.	TRBJ2-6	16	once	CASSVNSGSGANVLTF	TGTGCCAGCAGCGTAAATTCGGGTTCTGGGGCCAACGTCCTGACTTTC
TRBV19	.	TRBJ2-7	16	.	CASKLGSEGRNYEQYF	TGTGCCAGTAAATTGGGGTCGGAGGGGAGAAACTACGAGCAGTACTTC
TRBV7-9	.	TRBJ1-2	15	.	CASSLSSGAQASYTF	TGTGCCAGCAGCTTAAGTTCTGGGGCCCAGGCGAGCTACACCTTC
TRBV10-3	.	TRBJ1-2	14	.	CAISDRGVDYGYTF	TGTGCCATCAGTGATCGGGGGGTTGACTATGGCTACACCTTC
TRBV7-3	.	TRBJ2-1	14	once	CASSFGNGYGEQFF	TGTGCCAGCAGCTTCGGGAACGGGTACGGTGAGCAGTTCTTC
TRBV10-2	TRBD1	TRBJ2-1	11	once	CASSDRDSKFF	TGCGCCAGCAGTGACCGGGACAGTAAGTTCTTC
TRBV6-4	.	TRBJ2-2	14	.	CASSLKPNTGELFF	TGTGCCAGCAGTTTAAAACCGAACACCGGGGAGCTGTTTTTT
TRBV7-2	.	TRBJ1-1	13	.	CASSSNLGTEAFF	TGTGCCAGCAGCTCTAATTTGGGCACTGAAGCTTTCTTT